This T cell receptor (beta chain) was captured by sequencing in a study of shared clonotypes between healthy human individuals. General study results and limits: Memory subsets generally showed lower estimated richness than naive subsets. It was observed that 5% to 6% of naive CD4 clonotypes were shared across a handful of donors.

Concerning this clone itself: Its antigen is currently unknown.

The test was conducted at deep level. Once extracted for a subset, genomic DNA was divided evenly among several immunoSEQ plates. TCRdb's copy holds only in-frame clones and misses some; the assay was immunoSEQ multiplex PCR. The table shows 1.4 million to 1.5 million clones, with over 95% occurring only once. The germline V gene encodes CDR1 SGHTA and CDR2 FQGNSA. Trimming cost V 7 bases and J 10 bases, with 5 bases left between them. The CDR3 length is 9 residues. This rearrangement joins TRBV7-2 to TRBJ1-5; D gene uncertain. The sequenced sample consisted of naive CD4+ T cells sorted from blood. Specified subset: CD45RA+ positively selected. This clonotype originated in a man aged 30 to 45 in good health. As DNA, the CDR3 is TGTGCCAGCACCGCTCCCCAGCATTTT. This encodes CASTAPQHF.